This T cell receptor beta chain comes out of a study of T cells after somatic rescue of genetic block. Here immunoSEQ multiplex PCR was the method, and the copy in TCRdb shows in-frame clones only, minus some. The table has 100,000 to 120,000 clones, around nine tenths seen once. In germline, CDR1 is MNHEY, CDR2 SVGAGI. The V gene lost 6 bases and the J gene lost 1 base, with 12 bases spanning the gap. This CDR3 has 14 amino acids. The rearrangement links TRBV6-5 to TRBJ2-5, with D perhaps TRBD1 (6 bases). The receptor was isolated from a young woman. Specimen: peripheral blood mononuclear cells (PBMCs). The CDR3 coding sequence is TGTGCCAGCAGGGCTCTAGGGGGCCAAGAGACCCAGTACTTC. It translates to CASRALGGQETQYF.